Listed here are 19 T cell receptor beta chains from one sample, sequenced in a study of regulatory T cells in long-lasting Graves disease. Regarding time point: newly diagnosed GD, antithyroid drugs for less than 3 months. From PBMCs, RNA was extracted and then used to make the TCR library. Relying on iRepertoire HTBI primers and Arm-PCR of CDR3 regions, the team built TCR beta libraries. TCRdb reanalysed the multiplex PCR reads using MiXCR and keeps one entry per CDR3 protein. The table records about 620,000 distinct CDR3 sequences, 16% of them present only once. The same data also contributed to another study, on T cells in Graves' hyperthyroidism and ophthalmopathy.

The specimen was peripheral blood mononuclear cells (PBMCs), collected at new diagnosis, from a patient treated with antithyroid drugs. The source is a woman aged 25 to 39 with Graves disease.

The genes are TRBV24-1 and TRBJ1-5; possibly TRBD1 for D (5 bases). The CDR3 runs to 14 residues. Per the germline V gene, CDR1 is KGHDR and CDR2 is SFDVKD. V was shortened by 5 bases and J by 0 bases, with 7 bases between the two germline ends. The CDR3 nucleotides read TGTGCCACCAGTGCGACAGATAGCAATCAGCCCCAGCATTTT. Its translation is CATSATDSNQPQHF.

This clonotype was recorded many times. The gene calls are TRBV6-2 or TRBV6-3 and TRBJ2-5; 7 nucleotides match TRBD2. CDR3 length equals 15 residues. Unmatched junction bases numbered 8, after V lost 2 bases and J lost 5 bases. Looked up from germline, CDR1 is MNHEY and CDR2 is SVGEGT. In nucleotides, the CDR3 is TGTGCCAGCAGTTACCATTCGGGAGGCGGCGAGACCCAGTACTTC. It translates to CASSYHSGGGETQYF.

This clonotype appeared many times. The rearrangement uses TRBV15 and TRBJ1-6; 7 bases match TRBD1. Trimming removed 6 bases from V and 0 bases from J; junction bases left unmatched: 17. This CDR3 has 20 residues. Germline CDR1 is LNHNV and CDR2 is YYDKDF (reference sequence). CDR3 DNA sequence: TGTGCCACCAGAAAAACAGGGGATCCGAAATTGGGCTCCTATAATTCACCCCTCCACTTT. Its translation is CATRKTGDPKLGSYNSPLHF.

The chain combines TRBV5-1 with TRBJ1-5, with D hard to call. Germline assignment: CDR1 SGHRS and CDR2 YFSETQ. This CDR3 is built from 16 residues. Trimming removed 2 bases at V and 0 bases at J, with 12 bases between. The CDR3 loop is CASSLLGLDSNQPQHF. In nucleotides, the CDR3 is TGCGCCAGCAGCTTACTCGGGTTGGATAGCAATCAGCCCCAGCATTTT.

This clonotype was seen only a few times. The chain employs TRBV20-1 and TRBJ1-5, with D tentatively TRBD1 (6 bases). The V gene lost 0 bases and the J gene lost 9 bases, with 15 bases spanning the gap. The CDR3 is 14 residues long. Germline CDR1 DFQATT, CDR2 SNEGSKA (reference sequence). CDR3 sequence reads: CSARDLGASMPQHF. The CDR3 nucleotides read TGCAGTGCTAGAGATTTGGGGGCTAGTATGCCCCAGCATTTT.

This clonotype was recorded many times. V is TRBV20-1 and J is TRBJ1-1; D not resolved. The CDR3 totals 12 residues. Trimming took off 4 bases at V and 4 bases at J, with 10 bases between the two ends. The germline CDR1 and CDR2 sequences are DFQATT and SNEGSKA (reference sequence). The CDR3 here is CSAKNSGTEAFF. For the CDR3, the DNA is TGCAGTGCTAAAAACTCAGGCACTGAAGCTTTCTTT.

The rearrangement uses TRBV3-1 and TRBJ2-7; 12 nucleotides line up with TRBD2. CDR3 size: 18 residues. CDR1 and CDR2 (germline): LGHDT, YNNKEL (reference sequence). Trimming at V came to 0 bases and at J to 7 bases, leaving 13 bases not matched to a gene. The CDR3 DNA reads TGTGCCAGCAGCCAAGACCCCTATGCTAGCGGGAGGGCCCGGGAGCAGTACTTC. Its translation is CASSQDPYASGRAREQYF.

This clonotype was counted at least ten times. The CDR3 DNA is TGCAGCGTTGCGGAGGGGGTCTATGGCTACACCTTC. This sequence encodes CSVAEGVYGYTF. The chain links TRBV29-1 to TRBJ1-2; possibly TRBD1 for D (6 bases). Trimming shortened V by 4 bases and J by 4 bases, and 10 bases separated the two germline ends. There are 12 residues in the CDR3. Per the germline V gene, CDR1 is SQVTM and CDR2 is ANQGSEA.

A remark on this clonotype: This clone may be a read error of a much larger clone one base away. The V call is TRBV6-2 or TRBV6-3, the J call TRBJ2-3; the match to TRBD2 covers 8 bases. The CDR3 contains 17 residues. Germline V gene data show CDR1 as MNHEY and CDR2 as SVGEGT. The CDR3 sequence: CASSQDSGATSTDMQYF. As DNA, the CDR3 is TGTGCCAGCAGTCAAGATAGCGGGGCAACTAGCACAGATATGCAGTATTTT.

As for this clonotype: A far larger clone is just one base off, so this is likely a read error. The CDR3 here is CASNLGTGGNQPQHF. The CDR3 nucleotides read TGTGCCAGCAACTTAGGGACAGGCGGCAATCAGCCCCAGCATTTT. J is TRBJ1-5 and V is TRBV11-2; TRBD1 matches 8 bases. CDR1 and CDR2 from the germline V gene are SGHAT and FQNNGV. CDR3 length: 15 amino acids.

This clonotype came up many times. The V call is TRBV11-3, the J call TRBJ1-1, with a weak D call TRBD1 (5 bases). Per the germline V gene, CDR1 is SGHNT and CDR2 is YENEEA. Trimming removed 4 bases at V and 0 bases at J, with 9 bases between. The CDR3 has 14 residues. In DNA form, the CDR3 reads TGTGCCAGCAGCTCGGGACCGTTGAACACTGAAGCTTTCTTT. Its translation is CASSSGPLNTEAFF.

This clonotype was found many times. CDR3 sequence (DNA): TGTGCCCGTAATAAAATAGCGGGACCGTACAATGAGCAGTTCTTC. Translation: CARNKIAGPYNEQFF. The chain couples TRBV2 to TRBJ2-1; 8 bases agree with TRBD2. With V trimmed by 11 bases and J by 4 bases, 13 bases remained unmatched. CDR3 length: 15 amino acids. The germline V gene encodes CDR1 SNHLY and CDR2 FYNNEI.

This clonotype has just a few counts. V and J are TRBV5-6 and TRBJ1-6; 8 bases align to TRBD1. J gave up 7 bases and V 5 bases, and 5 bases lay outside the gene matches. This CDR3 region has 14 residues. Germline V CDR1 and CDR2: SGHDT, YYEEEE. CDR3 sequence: CASSGQGQNSPLHF. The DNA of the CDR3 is TGTGCCAGCAGTGGACAGGGCCAAAATTCACCCCTCCACTTT.

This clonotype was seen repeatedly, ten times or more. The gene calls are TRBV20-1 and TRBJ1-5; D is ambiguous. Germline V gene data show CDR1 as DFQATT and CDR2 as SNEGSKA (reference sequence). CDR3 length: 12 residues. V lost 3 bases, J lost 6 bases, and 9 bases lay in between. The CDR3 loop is CSASGPGQPQHF. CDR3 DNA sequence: TGCAGTGCTAGTGGCCCGGGTCAGCCCCAGCATTTT.

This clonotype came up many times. The chain's CDR3 is CASTFRASKTGELFF. CDR3 in DNA: TGTGCCAGCACCTTCAGAGCCAGTAAGACCGGGGAGCTGTTTTTT. The chain uses TRBV7-8 and TRBJ2-2, with D hard to call. This CDR3 comprises 15 residues. V was pared by 7 bases and J by 5 bases, with 17 bases between. Germline-derived CDR1 and CDR2 are SGHVS and FQNEAQ. The whole variable domain, remainder taken from reference TRBV7-8 and TRBJ2-2, is GAGVSQSPRYKVAKRGQDVALRCDPISGHVSLFWYQQALGQGPEFLTYFQNEAQLDKSGLPSDRFFAERPEGSVSTLKIQRTQQEDSAVYLCASTFRASKTGELFFGEGSRLTVL.

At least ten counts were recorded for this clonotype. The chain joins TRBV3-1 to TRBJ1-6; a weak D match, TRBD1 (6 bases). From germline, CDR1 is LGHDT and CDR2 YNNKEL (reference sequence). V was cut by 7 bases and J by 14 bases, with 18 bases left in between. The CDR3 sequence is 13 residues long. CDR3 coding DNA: TGTGCCAGCACCCCGCAGGTGGGGGCCGCCCTCCACTTT. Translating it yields CASTPQVGAALHF.

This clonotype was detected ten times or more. The CDR3, as DNA: TGTGCCAGCAGTTTAAAGACAGGGAACACTGAAGCTTTCTTT. Translated, it gives CASSLKTGNTEAFF. V is TRBV27 and J is TRBJ1-1, with a weak D call TRBD1 (6 bases). CDR1 is MNHEY and CDR2 is SMNVEV in the germline V gene (reference sequence). V was pared by 2 bases and J by 1 base, with 8 bases between. The CDR3 covers 14 residues.

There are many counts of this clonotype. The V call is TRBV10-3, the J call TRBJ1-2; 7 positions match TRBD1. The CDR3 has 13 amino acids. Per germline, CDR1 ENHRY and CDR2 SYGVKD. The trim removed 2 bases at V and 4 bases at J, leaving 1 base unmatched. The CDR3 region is CAISEGQVYGYTF. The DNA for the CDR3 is TGTGCCATCAGTGAGGGACAGGTCTATGGCTACACCTTC.

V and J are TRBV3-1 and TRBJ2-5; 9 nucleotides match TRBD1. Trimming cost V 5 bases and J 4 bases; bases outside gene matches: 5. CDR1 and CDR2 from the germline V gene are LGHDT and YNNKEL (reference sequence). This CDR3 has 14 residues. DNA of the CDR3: TGTGCCAGCAGCGACAGGGGGGCTGGAGAGACCCAGTACTTC. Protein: CASSDRGAGETQYF.